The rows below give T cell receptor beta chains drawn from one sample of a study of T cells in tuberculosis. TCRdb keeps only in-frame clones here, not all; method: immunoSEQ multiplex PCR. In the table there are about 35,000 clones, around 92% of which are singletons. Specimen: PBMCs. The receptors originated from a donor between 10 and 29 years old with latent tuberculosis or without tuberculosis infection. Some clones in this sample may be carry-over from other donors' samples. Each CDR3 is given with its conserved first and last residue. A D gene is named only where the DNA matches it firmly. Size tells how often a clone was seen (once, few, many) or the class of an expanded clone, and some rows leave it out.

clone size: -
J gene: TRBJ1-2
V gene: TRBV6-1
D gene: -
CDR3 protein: CASSPQNYGYTF
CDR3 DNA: TGTGCCAGCAGTCCCCAAAACTATGGCTACACCTTC

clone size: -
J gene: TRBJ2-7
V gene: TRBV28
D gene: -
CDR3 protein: CASSSYYEQYF
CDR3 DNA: TGTGCCAGCAGTTCCTATTACGAGCAGTACTTC

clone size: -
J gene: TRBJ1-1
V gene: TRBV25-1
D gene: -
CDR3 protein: CASSGTGRGTEAFF
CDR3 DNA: TGTGCCAGCAGTGGAACTGGGAGGGGAACTGAAGCTTTCTTT

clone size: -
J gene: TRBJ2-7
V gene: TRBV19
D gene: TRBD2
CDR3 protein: CASSGLAGARSPEQYF
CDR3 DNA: TGTGCCAGTAGCGGACTAGCGGGGGCGCGATCCCCCGAGCAGTACTTC

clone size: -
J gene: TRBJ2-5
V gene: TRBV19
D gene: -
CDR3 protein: CASSRDFQETQYF
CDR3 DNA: TGTGCCAGTAGTAGGGACTTCCAAGAGACCCAGTACTTC

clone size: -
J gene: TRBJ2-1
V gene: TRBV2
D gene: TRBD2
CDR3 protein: CASSETPGRGDEQFF
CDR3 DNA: TGTGCCAGCAGTGAAACCCCGGGCCGGGGGGATGAGCAGTTCTTC

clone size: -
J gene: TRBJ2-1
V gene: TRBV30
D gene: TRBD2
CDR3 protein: CAWSVRTSYNEQFF
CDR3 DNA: TGTGCCTGGAGTGTACGGACTAGCTACAATGAGCAGTTCTTC

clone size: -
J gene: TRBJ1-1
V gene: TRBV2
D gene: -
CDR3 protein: CASSVGGGQGNTEAFF
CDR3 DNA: TGTGCCAGCAGTGTGGGAGGGGGGCAGGGGAACACTGAAGCTTTCTTT

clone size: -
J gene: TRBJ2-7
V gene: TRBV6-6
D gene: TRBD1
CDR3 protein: CASSPGGPYEQYF
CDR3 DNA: TGTGCCAGCAGTCCAGGGGGCCCCTACGAGCAGTACTTC

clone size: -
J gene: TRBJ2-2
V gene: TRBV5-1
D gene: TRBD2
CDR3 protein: CASSLVGLAEGGFTGELFF
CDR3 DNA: TGCGCCAGCAGCTTGGTAGGACTAGCGGAGGGGGGATTCACCGGGGAGCTGTTTTTT

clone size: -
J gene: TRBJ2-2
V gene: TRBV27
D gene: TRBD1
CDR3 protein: CASTSGGGLNTGELFF
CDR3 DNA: TGTGCCAGCACCTCAGGGGGCGGCTTGAACACCGGGGAGCTGTTTTTT

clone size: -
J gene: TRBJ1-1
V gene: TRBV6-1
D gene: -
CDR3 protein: CASQGGAEAFF
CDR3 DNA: TGTGCCAGCCAGGGAGGGGCTGAAGCTTTCTTT

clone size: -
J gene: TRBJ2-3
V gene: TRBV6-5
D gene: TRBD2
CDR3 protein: CASSYSTSSADTQYF
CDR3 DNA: TGTGCCAGCAGTTACTCGACTAGCAGCGCAGATACGCAGTATTTT

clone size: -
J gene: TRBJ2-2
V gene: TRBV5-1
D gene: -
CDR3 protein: CASSLDHGGTGELFF
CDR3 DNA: TGCGCCAGCAGCTTGGACCACGGGGGCACCGGGGAGCTGTTTTTT

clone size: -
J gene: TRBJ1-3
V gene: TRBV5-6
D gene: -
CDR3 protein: CASSLRGAGGNTIYF
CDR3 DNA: TGTGCCAGCAGCCTGCGGGGAGCAGGTGGAAACACCATATATTTT

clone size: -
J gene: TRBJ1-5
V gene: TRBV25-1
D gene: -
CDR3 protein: CASSVGGGQPQHF
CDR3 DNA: TGTGCCAGCAGTGTGGGGGGGGGACAGCCCCAGCATTTT

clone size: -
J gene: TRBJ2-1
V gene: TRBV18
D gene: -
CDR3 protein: CASSPRQYNEQFF
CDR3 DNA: TGTGCCAGCTCACCGCGACAGTACAATGAGCAGTTCTTC

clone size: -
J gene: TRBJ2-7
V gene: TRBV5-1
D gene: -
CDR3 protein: CASSLEASPSNEQYF
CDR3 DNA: TGCGCCAGCAGCTTGGAGGCTAGCCCTTCGAACGAGCAGTACTTC

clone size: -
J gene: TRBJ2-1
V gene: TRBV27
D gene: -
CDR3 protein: CASSLLVGSYNEQFF
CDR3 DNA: TGTGCCAGCAGTTTATTGGTCGGGTCCTACAATGAGCAGTTCTTC

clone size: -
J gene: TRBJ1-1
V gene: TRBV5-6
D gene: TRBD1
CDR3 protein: CASSLGGPGTEAFF
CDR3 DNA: TGTGCCAGCAGCTTAGGGGGCCCGGGAACTGAAGCTTTCTTT

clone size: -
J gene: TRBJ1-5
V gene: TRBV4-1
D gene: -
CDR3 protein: CASSLYSNQPQHF
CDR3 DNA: TGCGCCAGCAGCCTATATAGCAATCAGCCCCAGCATTTT

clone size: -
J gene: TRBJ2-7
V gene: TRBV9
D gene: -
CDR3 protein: CASSVIPGQEQYF
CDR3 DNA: TGTGCCAGCAGCGTAATCCCAGGTCAGGAGCAGTACTTC

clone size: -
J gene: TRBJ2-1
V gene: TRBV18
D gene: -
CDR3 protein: CASSRTPMSSYNEQFF
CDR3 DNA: TGTGCCAGCTCACGCACGCCTATGAGCTCCTACAATGAGCAGTTCTTC

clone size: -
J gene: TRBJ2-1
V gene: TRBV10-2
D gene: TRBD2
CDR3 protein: CASSDRLAGDNEQFF
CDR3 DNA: TGCGCCAGCAGTGATAGGCTAGCGGGGGACAATGAGCAGTTCTTC

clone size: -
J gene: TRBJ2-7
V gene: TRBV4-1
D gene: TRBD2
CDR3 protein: CASSRSSGGAYEQYF
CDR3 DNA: TGCGCCAGCAGCCGGTCATCGGGGGGGGCCTACGAGCAGTACTTC

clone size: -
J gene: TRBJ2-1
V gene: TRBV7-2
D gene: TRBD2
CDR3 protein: CASSRWGGGTYNEQFF
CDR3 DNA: TGTGCCAGCAGCCGGTGGGGGGGAGGGACCTACAATGAGCAGTTCTTC

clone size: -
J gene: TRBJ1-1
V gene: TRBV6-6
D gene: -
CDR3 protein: CASKRPEAAFF
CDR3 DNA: TGTGCCAGCAAGCGCCCCGAAGCGGCTTTCTTT

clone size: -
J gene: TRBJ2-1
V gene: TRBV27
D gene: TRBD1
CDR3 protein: CASSLPGQGASNEQFF
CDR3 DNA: TGTGCCAGCAGTCTGCCCGGACAGGGGGCTAGCAATGAGCAGTTCTTC

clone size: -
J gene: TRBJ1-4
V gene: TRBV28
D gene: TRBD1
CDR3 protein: CASSFPRTGDEKLFF
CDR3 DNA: TGTGCCAGCAGTTTCCCGCGGACAGGGGACGAAAAACTGTTTTTT

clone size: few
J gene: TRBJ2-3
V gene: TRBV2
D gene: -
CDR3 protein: CASRRLGGTDTQYF
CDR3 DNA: TGTGCCAGCAGGAGGCTAGGGGGCACAGATACGCAGTATTTT

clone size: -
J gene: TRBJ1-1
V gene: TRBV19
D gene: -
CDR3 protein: CASSSLDRGRTEAFF
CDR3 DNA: TGTGCCAGTAGTTCCCTGGACAGAGGTCGGACTGAAGCTTTCTTT

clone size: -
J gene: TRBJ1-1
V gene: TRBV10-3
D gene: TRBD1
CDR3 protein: CAISESSTGQNTEAFF
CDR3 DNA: TGTGCCATCAGTGAGTCGTCGACAGGGCAGAACACTGAAGCTTTCTTT

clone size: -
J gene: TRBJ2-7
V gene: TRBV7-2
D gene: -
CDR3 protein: CASSLVPGPGYEQYF
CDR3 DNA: TGTGCCAGCAGCTTAGTCCCGGGTCCGGGCTACGAGCAGTACTTC

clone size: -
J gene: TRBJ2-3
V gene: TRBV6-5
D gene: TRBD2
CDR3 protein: CASSRAGGFTDTQYF
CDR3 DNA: TGTGCCAGCAGTCGTGCGGGGGGCTTTACAGATACGCAGTATTTT

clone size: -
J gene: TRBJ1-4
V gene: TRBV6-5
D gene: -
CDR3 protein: CASSWDSAGEKLFF
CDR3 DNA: TGTGCCAGCAGCTGGGACTCGGCCGGGGAAAAACTGTTTTTT

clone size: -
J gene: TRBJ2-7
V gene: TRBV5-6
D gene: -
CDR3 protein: CASSPRGSGPYEQYF
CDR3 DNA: TGTGCCAGCAGCCCTCGGGGAAGCGGCCCCTACGAGCAGTACTTC

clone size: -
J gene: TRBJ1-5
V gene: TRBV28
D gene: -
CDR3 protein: CASSRPLLQGIRSNQPQHF
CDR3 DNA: TGTGCCAGCAGCCGCCCACTTTTACAGGGAATTCGTAGCAATCAGCCCCAGCATTTT

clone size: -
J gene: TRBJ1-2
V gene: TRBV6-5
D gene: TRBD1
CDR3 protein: CASSGDRVFAF
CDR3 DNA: TGTGCCAGCAGTGGTGACAGGGTTTTCGCCTTC

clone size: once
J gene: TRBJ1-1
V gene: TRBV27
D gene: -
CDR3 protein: CASSLSGDLGTEAFF
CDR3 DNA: TGTGCCAGCAGTTTGTCAGGGGACCTGGGGACTGAAGCTTTCTTT

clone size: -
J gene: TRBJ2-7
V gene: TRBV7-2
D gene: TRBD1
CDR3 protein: CASSRGQGAEITGTHEQYF
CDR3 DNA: TGTGCCAGCAGCCGAGGACAGGGGGCGGAAATAACCGGGACCCACGAGCAGTACTTC

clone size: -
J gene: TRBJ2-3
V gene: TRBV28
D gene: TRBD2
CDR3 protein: CASSLPTSGRVTDTQYF
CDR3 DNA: TGTGCCAGCAGTTTACCGACTAGCGGGAGGGTCACAGATACGCAGTATTTT

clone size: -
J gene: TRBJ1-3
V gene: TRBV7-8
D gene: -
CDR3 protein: CASSFSQGSGNTIYF
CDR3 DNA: TGTGCCAGCAGCTTCTCGCAGGGCTCTGGAAACACCATATATTTT

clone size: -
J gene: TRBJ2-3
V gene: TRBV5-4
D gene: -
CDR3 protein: CASSLPGEGGTQYF
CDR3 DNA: TGTGCCAGCAGCTTACCAGGGGAAGGAGGTACGCAGTATTTT

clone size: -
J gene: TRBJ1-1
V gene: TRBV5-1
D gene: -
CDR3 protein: CASMGANTEAFF
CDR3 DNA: TGCGCCAGCATGGGGGCTAACACTGAAGCTTTCTTT

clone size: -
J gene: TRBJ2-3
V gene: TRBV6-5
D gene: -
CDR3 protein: CASRPSGDTQYF
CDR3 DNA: TGTGCCAGCAGACCCTCAGGGGATACGCAGTATTTT

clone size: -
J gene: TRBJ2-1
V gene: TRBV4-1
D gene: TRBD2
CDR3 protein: CASSQERLAGGEQFF
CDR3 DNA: TGCGCCAGCAGCCAAGAAAGGCTAGCGGGGGGGGAGCAGTTCTTC

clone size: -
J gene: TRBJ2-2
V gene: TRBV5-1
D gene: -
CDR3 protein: CASRILPTGELFF
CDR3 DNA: TGCGCCAGCAGGATACTACCTACCGGGGAGCTGTTTTTT

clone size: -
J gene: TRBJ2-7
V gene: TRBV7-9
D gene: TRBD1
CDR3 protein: CASSLGTGVTGTEQYF
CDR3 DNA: TGTGCCAGCAGCTTAGGGACAGGGGTTACCGGCACCGAGCAGTACTTC

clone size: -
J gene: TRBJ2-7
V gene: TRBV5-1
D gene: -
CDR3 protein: CASSIQGRDEQYF
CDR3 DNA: TGCGCCAGCAGCATACAGGGGCGGGATGAGCAGTACTTC

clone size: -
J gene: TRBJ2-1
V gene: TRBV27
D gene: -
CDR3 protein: CASSPTSGEQFF
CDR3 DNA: TGTGCCAGCAGTCCCACCTCCGGGGAGCAGTTCTTC